This record concerns one TCR beta chain sequence. What it binds is unknown. V was clipped by 3 bases and J by 9 bases, with 11 bases between them. The V gene's germline CDR1 is SGHTA and CDR2 FQGNSA. The CDR3 has 12 amino acids. Extraction yielded at least 5 micrograms of total RNA per sample. This sample was included in a study of blood T cells in healthy people across ages. Whole-study findings and limits: The diversity estimates, figures obtained from one million T cells, were considered underestimates. Age advanced and TCR beta diversity per million T cells fell, roughly linearly.

Combining a sample-barcoded 5' primer with a J-beta primer mix, a second PCR ran for roughly 7 to 11 cycles. Every single cDNA molecule received a tag from a template-switch adaptor with 12 random nucleotides. From the 5' RACE reads, TCRdb called clonotypes with MiXCR, one entry per CDR3 protein. The sample has 380,000 or so distinct CDR3 sequences; about 52% are singletons. The sample consisted of blood. This TCR was recovered from a man between 60 and 75 years old in good health. The rearrangement links TRBV7-2 to TRBJ2-5; D unclear. The CDR3 DNA follows: TGTGCCAGCAGCTTGGCCACCGAGGCCCAGTACTTC. Protein sequence: CASSLATEAQYF.